These T cell receptor beta chains were read from a single sample in a study of cytomegalovirus exposure and HLA in healthy donors. Sequenced by immunoSEQ multiplex PCR; TCRdb stores in-frame clones only, minus some. This sample carries some 98,000 clones, more than 60% of them seen once, and the ten largest clones take 2% to 2.5%. The sequenced sample consisted of PBMCs. Every receptor here comes from a man aged 45-65 years in good health and CMV-seronegative. The CDR3 runs from the conserved cysteine through the conserved F or W. The D gene is left open where the match is weak. Expanded clones get a size class; other rows say once, few or many, or leave the size out.

>TRBJ1-1|TRBV11-2|NA|NA
CASSLDRGLQAFF
TGTGCCAGCAGCTTAGACAGGGGTCTCCAAGCTTTCTTT
>TRBJ2-7|TRBV5-1|TRBD2|NA
CASSLELAGLNEQYF
TGCGCCAGCAGCTTGGAGTTAGCGGGCCTCAACGAGCAGTACTTC
>TRBJ1-5|TRBV19|TRBD1|NA
CASSTYCPHRTGREYNQPQHF
TGTGCCAGTAGTACCTATTGCCCCCACCGGACAGGGAGGGAATACAATCAGCCCCAGCATTTT
>TRBJ2-3|TRBV5-6|NA|few
CASSSLTPRGTDTQYF
TGTGCCAGCAGCTCCCTGACACCGAGGGGCACAGATACGCAGTATTTT
>TRBJ2-7|TRBV18|TRBD2|NA
CASSTLNSGRFYEQHF
TGTGCCAGCTCAACACTAAATAGCGGGAGATTCTACGAGCAGCACTTC
>TRBJ2-5|TRBV29-1|TRBD1|once
CSVGQGIAETQYF
TGCAGCGTAGGACAGGGGATCGCAGAGACCCAGTACTTC
>TRBJ2-3|TRBV29-1|NA|NA
CSVDGLADTQYF
TGCAGCGTTGACGGGTTGGCGGATACGCAGTATTTT
>TRBJ2-2|TRBV18|TRBD2|NA
CASSPGSAGDAGELFF
TGTGCCAGCTCACCAGGTTCGGCGGGAGATGCCGGGGAGCTGTTTTTT
>TRBJ2-7|TRBV10-3|TRBD2|NA
CAISEGLAGGFYHEQYF
TGTGCCATCAGTGAGGGACTAGCGGGGGGGTTTTACCACGAGCAGTACTTC
>TRBJ1-5|TRBV5-6|TRBD1|NA
CASSLWDRAVGQPQHF
TGTGCCAGCAGCTTGTGGGACAGGGCGGTAGGTCAGCCCCAGCATTTT
>TRBJ2-7|TRBV5-1|TRBD2|few
CASSRGLAGPYEQYF
TGCGCCAGCAGCCGCGGACTAGCGGGACCCTACGAGCAGTACTTC
>TRBJ1-4|TRBV5-1|NA|NA
CASSLASSTGNNEKLFF
TGCGCCAGCAGCTTGGCCTCTTCCACAGGCAATAATGAAAAACTGTTTTTT
>TRBJ2-2|TRBV18|NA|NA
CASSPVGGGTTGELFF
TGTGCCAGCTCACCAGTGGGGGGAGGCACCACCGGGGAGCTGTTTTTT
>TRBJ1-5|TRBV19|TRBD1|once
CATKPQGPLSNQPQHF
TGTGCCACCAAACCACAGGGGCCTTTGAGCAATCAGCCCCAGCATTTT
>TRBJ1-2|TRBV7-9|NA|NA
CASSQGDQANYGYTF
TGTGCCAGCAGCCAAGGGGATCAGGCTAACTATGGCTACACCTTC
>TRBJ1-5|TRBV19|NA|NA
CASSFGGVSNQPQHF
TGTGCCAGTAGTTTCGGGGGGGTAAGCAATCAGCCCCAGCATTTT
>TRBJ1-4|TRBV4-3|NA|NA
CASSQDLGAANEKLFF
TGCGCCAGCAGCCAAGATTTGGGGGCGGCTAATGAAAAACTGTTTTTT
>TRBJ1-3|TRBV27|NA|few
CASSPLKLSLASPGNTIYF
TGTGCCAGCAGCCCCTTGAAACTTTCCCTAGCGTCCCCTGGAAACACCATATATTTT
>TRBJ2-5|TRBV7-9|TRBD1|few
CASSRGTGEETQYF
TGTGCCAGCAGCCGAGGGACAGGTGAAGAGACCCAGTACTTC
>TRBJ1-2|TRBV6-5|NA|few
CASSPHADYGYTF
TGTGCCAGCAGCCCCCATGCGGACTATGGCTACACCTTC
>TRBJ1-1|TRBV10-3|TRBD1|NA
CAISDWGQVEPEAFF
TGTGCCATCAGTGATTGGGGACAGGTAGAACCTGAAGCTTTCTTT
>TRBJ1-3|TRBV11-2|NA|NA
CASSSSTSSGNTIYF
TGTGCCAGCAGCTCTTCCACGAGCTCTGGAAACACCATATATTTT
>TRBJ2-3|TRBV4-3|TRBD1|few
CASSLTGGIDTQYF
TGCGCCAGCAGCCTCACAGGGGGCATAGATACGCAGTATTTT
>TRBJ2-1|TRBV7-6|TRBD1|NA
CASSRGQVNNEQFF
TGTGCCAGCAGCAGAGGACAGGTGAACAATGAGCAGTTCTTC
>TRBJ1-1|TRBV9|NA|NA
CASSAMSRDTQGAFF
TGTGCCAGCAGCGCAATGAGCAGGGACACCCAGGGAGCTTTCTTT
>TRBJ2-7|TRBV7-2|TRBD2|NA
CASSPDGGAGYEQYF
TGTGCCAGCAGCCCTGACGGGGGGGCCGGATACGAGCAGTACTTC
>TRBJ1-1|TRBV5-8|TRBD1|NA
CASGQGTNTEAFF
TGTGCCAGTGGACAGGGAACGAACACTGAAGCTTTCTTT
>TRBJ2-5|TRBV7-9|NA|NA
CSSSSNQETQYF
TGTTCCAGCAGCTCAAACCAAGAGACCCAGTACTTC
>TRBJ1-4|TRBV28|TRBD1|NA
CASSPGTGRKLFF
TGTGCCAGCAGTCCCGGGACAGGGAGAAAACTGTTTTTT
>TRBJ2-3|TRBV27|TRBD1|NA
CASTRTGGGTDTQYF
TGTGCCAGCACCCGGACAGGGGGAGGCACAGATACGCAGTATTTT
>TRBJ1-6|TRBV5-4|NA|once
CASSLGLINSPLHF
TGTGCCAGCAGCTTGGGACTGATAAATTCACCCCTCCACTTT
>TRBJ1-5|TRBV11-3|NA|NA
CASSLVARAEVCNQPQHF
TGTGCCAGCAGCTTAGTGGCCAGGGCTGAGGTATGCAATCAGCCCCAGCATTTT
>TRBJ2-7|TRBV6-6|TRBD1|NA
CASAPGTGSSYEQYF
TGTGCCAGCGCCCCCGGGACAGGGAGCTCCTACGAGCAGTACTTC
>TRBJ1-2|TRBV7-8|NA|few
CASSLYSLGFRDYGYTF
TGTGCCAGCAGCTTATATTCCTTGGGTTTCCGGGACTATGGCTACACCTTC
>TRBJ2-7|TRBV28|NA|few
CASSLGFSTSYEQYF
TGTGCCAGCAGTTTAGGTTTTAGCACATCCTACGAGCAGTACTTC
>TRBJ2-2|TRBV29-1|NA|NA
CSVEVSAAMNTGELFF
TGCAGCGTTGAAGTCTCGGCAGCGATGAACACCGGGGAGCTGTTTTTT
>TRBJ1-2|TRBV5-1|TRBD1|NA
CASSSYRGPTNYGYTF
TGCGCCAGCAGCTCTTACAGGGGGCCCACTAACTATGGCTACACCTTC
>TRBJ1-2|TRBV5-6|NA|NA
CASSLGVGRGDYGYTF
TGTGCCAGCAGCTTGGGAGTAGGCAGGGGTGACTATGGCTACACCTTC
>TRBJ2-7|TRBV5-4|NA|NA
CASSSPNYEQHF
TGTGCCAGCAGCTCACCAAACTACGAGCAGCACTTC
>TRBJ1-2|TRBV20-1|NA|NA
CSAPGNGYTF
TGCAGTGCTCCAGGAAATGGCTACACCTTC
>TRBJ2-3|TRBV5-1|TRBD2|NA
CASSLTSGGAADTQYF
TGCGCCAGCAGCTTGACATCCGGGGGGGCCGCAGATACGCAGTATTTT
>TRBJ2-7|TRBV27|TRBD1|NA
CAASGGAGYEQYF
TGTGCCGCTTCAGGGGGCGCTGGCTACGAGCAGTACTTC
>TRBJ2-7|TRBV2|TRBD2|NA
CASSEKYSGTYITYEQYF
TGTGCCAGCAGCGAAAAATACAGCGGGACCTACATCACCTACGAGCAGTACTTC
>TRBJ2-1|TRBV11-2|TRBD1|NA
CASSQTGVHEQFF
TGTGCCAGCAGCCAGACAGGGGTTCATGAGCAGTTCTTC
>TRBJ2-7|TRBV2|TRBD1|NA
CASKGATYEQYF
TGTGCCAGCAAGGGGGCTACCTACGAGCAGTACTTC
>TRBJ2-4|TRBV9|NA|few
CASSGPADIQYF
TGTGCCAGCAGCGGACCGGCGGACATTCAGTACTTC
>TRBJ1-1|TRBV5-6|NA|NA
CASSLVRGAGTEAFF
TGTGCCAGCAGCTTGGTTCGGGGGGCAGGCACTGAAGCTTTCTTT
>TRBJ2-4|TRBV7-9|TRBD2|NA
CASSRGTSGGLLAKNIQYF
TGTGCCAGCAGCCGGGGGACTAGCGGGGGACTTCTAGCCAAAAACATTCAGTACTTC
>TRBJ1-2|TRBV30|NA|NA
CAWTPGGFGYTF
TGTGCCTGGACCCCAGGCGGGTTCGGCTACACCTTC